These 14 T cell receptor beta chains were all obtained from the same sample, sequenced in a study of vaccination and CD4 T cells after COVID-19. Sample treatment: approximately 9-day PBMC culture with coronavirus spike peptide pools or control peptides (ViraFEST assay). These receptors' antigens are unknown. Cultured CD4+ T cell DNA underwent sequencing with the Oncomine TCR Beta short-read assay. TCRdb analysed the PCR reads with MiXCR anew, one entry per CDR3 protein. The sample lists about 18,000 distinct CDR3 sequences, about half seen once, with approximately 7% in the top ten. The material sequenced was CD4+ T cells from blood, cultured in vitro. These TCRs come from a human donor who had recovered from COVID-19.

CDR3 in DNA: TGTGCCAGCAGGTGGGAGGACACCGGGGCTTTCTTT. Translated: CASRWEDTGAFF. The chain combines TRBV12-3 or TRBV12-4 with TRBJ1-1; a possible D gene is TRBD1 (5 bases). The CDR3 is 12 amino acids. V lost 6 bases, J lost 11 bases, and 16 bases lay in between.

This chain uses TRBV11-1 with TRBJ2-5; D is uncertain. The CDR3 contains 13 residues. Per the germline V gene, CDR1 is SGHAT and CDR2 is FQDESV (reference sequence). Trimming removed 5 bases from V and 5 bases from J, with 12 bases in between. CDR3: CASSVGLRETQYF. The CDR3 bases are TGTGCCAGCAGCGTAGGCCTCCGGGAGACCCAGTACTTC.

This chain connects TRBV5-1 to TRBJ2-7; D unclear. The CDR3 has 15 residues. Trimming shortened V by 0 bases and J by 1 base, and 11 bases separated the two germline ends. Germline V gene data show CDR1 as SGHRS and CDR2 as YFSETQ. As DNA, the CDR3 is TGCGCCAGCAGCTTGGGGGAAACCGTATCCTACGAGCAGTACTTC. It specifies CASSLGETVSYEQYF.

The sample holds a few counts of this clonotype. The chain has TRBV24-1 and TRBJ2-3; a weak D match, TRBD2 (6 bases). Trimming removed 7 bases at V and 6 bases at J, with 19 bases between. In germline, CDR1 is KGHDR, CDR2 SFDVKD. This CDR3 is 15 amino acids long. In nucleotides, the CDR3 is TGTGCCACCAGGGAGGGTGTCTCAAGTTTGGATACGCAGTATTTT. It is translated as CATREGVSSLDTQYF.

This clonotype came up a few times. The V call is TRBV20-1, the J call TRBJ2-3; D ambiguous. Germline V gene lookup returns CDR1 DFQATT and CDR2 SNEGSKA (reference sequence). This CDR3 comprises 16 residues. V shed 3 bases and J shed 0 bases, with 16 bases lying between them. As DNA, the CDR3 is TGCAGTGCTAGGTCGGCTAGTAGGATAAGCACAGATACGCAGTATTTT. It yields the protein CSARSASRISTDTQYF.

The chain uses TRBV27 and TRBJ1-2, with TRBD1 identical over 7 bases. Germline values: CDR1 MNHEY, CDR2 SMNVEV (reference sequence). The V gene end was trimmed by 4 bases and the J gene end by 3 bases; junction bases not matched to a gene: 8. This CDR3 region has 15 residues. CDR3 DNA sequence: TGTGCCAGCAGTTCCTTCGACAGGGCTGACTATGGCTACACCTTC. Amino acid sequence: CASSSFDRADYGYTF.

The genes are TRBV5-8 and TRBJ2-3; perhaps TRBD2 as D (6 bases). Per the germline V gene, CDR1 is SGHTS and CDR2 is YDEGEE. V was clipped by 1 base and J by 0 bases, with 6 bases between them. The CDR3 runs 14 residues. CDR3 in DNA: TGTGCCAGCAGCTTGAGCGGGAGCACAGATACGCAGTATTTT. It translates to CASSLSGSTDTQYF. Drawing the rest from reference TRBV5-8 and TRBJ2-3, the complete variable domain is EAGVTQSPTHLIKTRGQQATLRCSPISGHTSVYWYQQALGLGLQFLLWYDEGEERNRGNFPPRFSGRQFPNYSSELNVNALELEDSALYLCASSLSGSTDTQYFGPGTRLTVL.

This sequence joins TRBV6-5 and TRBJ1-2, with no clear D. The V end lost 4 bases, the J end lost 5 bases, and 5 bases lay between the germline ends. In germline, CDR1 is MNHEY, CDR2 SVGAGI. The CDR3 is 11 amino acids. The CDR3 region has the DNA TGTGCCAGCAGTTCCCAGTATGGCTACACCTTC. Its translation is CASSSQYGYTF.

V is TRBV6-1 and J is TRBJ2-7; perhaps TRBD2 as D (6 bases). CDR1 is MNHNS and CDR2 is SASEGT in the germline V gene. The ends were cut back, 4 bases at V and 3 bases at J, with 10 bases in the middle. CDR3 size: 13 residues. The CDR3 DNA reads as TGTGCCAGCAGTGGGGAGGTCCGCTACGAGCAGTACTTC. Its protein is CASSGEVRYEQYF.

The genes are TRBV4-2 and TRBJ1-3; a weak D match, TRBD1 (5 bases). The CDR3 runs 16 residues. Germline lookup yields CDR1 LGHNA and CDR2 YNFKEQ. V shed 0 bases and J shed 4 bases, with 13 bases lying between them. DNA for the CDR3: TGTGCCAGCAGCCAAGATACCGGGGCCAAAGGAAACACCATATATTTT. This codes for CASSQDTGAKGNTIYF.

This rearrangement joins TRBV7-9 to TRBJ1-5; 8 bases map to TRBD1. After removal of 3 bases from V and 5 bases from J, the junction contained 0 bases not matched to a gene. Germline V gene data show CDR1 as SEHNR and CDR2 as FQNEAQ (reference sequence). This CDR3 region has 13 residues. CDR3 DNA: TGTGCCAGCAGCTTGACAGGGGATCAGCCCCAGCATTTT. It codes for CASSLTGDQPQHF.

V and J are TRBV7-9 and TRBJ2-2; possibly TRBD2 for D (5 bases). Germline V gene data show CDR1 as SEHNR and CDR2 as FQNEAQ (reference sequence). Between the trimmed V and J ends, which lost 7 bases and 0 bases, there was a span of 15 bases. The CDR3 length is 16 residues. The CDR3 spells CASILGSVANTGELFF. CDR3 coding DNA: TGTGCCAGCATCCTGGGTAGCGTAGCGAACACCGGGGAGCTGTTTTTT. Drawing the rest from reference TRBV7-9 and TRBJ2-2, the complete variable domain is DTGVSQNPRHKITKRGQNVTFRCDPISEHNRLYWYRQTLGQGPEFLTYFQNEAQLEKSRLLSDRFSAERPKGSFSTLEIQRTEQGDSAMYLCASILGSVANTGELFFGEGSRLTVL.

This clonotype has a handful of counts. The J gene is TRBJ1-2, the V gene TRBV30; unclear D gene. Germline V gene lookup returns CDR1 GTSNPN and CDR2 SVGIG (reference sequence). There are 12 residues in the CDR3. Trimming removed 2 bases from V and 8 bases from J, with 12 bases in between. CDR3: CAWSSSIGGYTF. In nucleotides, the CDR3 is TGTGCCTGGAGTTCGTCGATCGGAGGCTACACCTTC.

This chain uses TRBV7-9 with TRBJ2-7, with 8 positions matching TRBD1. Germline loops: CDR1 SEHNR, CDR2 FQNEAQ (reference sequence). V lost 1 base, J lost 4 bases, and 3 bases stayed unmatched. The CDR3 is 14 amino acids. CDR3 DNA: TGTGCCAGCAGCTTAGGGACAGGGCCATACGAGCAGTACTTC. Amino acids: CASSLGTGPYEQYF.